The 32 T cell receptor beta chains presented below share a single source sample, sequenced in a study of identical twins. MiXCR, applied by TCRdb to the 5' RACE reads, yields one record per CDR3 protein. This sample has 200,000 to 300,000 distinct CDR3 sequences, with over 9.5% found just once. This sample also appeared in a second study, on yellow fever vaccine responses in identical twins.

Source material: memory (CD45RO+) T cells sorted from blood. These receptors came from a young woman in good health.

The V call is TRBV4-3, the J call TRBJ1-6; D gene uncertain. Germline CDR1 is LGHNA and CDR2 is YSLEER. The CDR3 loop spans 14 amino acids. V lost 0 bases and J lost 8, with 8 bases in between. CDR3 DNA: TGCGCCAGCAGCCAAGACACTACGGATTCACCCCTCCACTTT. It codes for CASSQDTTDSPLHF.

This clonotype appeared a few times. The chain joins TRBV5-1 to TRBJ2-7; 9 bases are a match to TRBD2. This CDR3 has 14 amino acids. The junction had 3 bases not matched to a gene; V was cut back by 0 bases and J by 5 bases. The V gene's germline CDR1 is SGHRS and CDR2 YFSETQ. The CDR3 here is CASSLALAGDEQYF. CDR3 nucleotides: TGCGCCAGCAGCTTGGCATTAGCGGGGGACGAGCAGTACTTC.

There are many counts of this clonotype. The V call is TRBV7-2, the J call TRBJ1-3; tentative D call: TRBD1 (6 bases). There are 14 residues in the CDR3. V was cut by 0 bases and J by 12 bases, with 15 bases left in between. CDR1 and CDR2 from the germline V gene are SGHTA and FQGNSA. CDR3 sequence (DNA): TGTGCCAGCAGCTTAGCCCAGTTCACAGGGAGCATATATTTT. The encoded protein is CASSLAQFTGSIYF. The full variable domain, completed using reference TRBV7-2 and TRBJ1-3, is GAGVSQSPSNKVTEKGKDVELRCDPISGHTALYWYRQSLGQGLEFLIYFQGNSAPDKSGLPSDRFSAERTGGSVSTLTIQRTQQEDSAVYLCASSLAQFTGSIYFGEGSWLTVV.

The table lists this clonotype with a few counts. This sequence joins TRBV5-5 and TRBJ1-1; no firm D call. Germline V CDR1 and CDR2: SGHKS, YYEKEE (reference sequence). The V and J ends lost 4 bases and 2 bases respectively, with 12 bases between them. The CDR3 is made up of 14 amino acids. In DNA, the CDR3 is TGTGCCAGCAGCCCTCGTCTTGGAAACACTGAAGCTTTCTTT. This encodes CASSPRLGNTEAFF.

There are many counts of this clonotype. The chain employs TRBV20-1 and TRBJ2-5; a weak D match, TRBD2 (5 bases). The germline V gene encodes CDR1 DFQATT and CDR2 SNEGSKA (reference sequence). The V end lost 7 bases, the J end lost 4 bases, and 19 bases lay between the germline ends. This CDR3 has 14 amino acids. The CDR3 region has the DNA TGCAGTGTTCTACCGGGATCCGCGGGAGAGACCCAGTACTTC. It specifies CSVLPGSAGETQYF.

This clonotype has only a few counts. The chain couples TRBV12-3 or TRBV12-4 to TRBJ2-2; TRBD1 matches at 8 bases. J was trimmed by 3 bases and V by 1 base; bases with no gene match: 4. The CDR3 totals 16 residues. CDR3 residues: CASSLGDRRDTGELFF. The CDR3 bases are TGTGCCAGCAGTTTAGGGGACAGGAGGGACACCGGGGAGCTGTTTTTT.

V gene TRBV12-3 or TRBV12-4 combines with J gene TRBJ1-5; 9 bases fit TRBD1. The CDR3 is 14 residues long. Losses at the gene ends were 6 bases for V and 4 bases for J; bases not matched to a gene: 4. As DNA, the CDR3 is TGTGCCAGCAGGTTGGGACAGGGAAATCAGCCCCAGCATTTT. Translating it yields CASRLGQGNQPQHF.

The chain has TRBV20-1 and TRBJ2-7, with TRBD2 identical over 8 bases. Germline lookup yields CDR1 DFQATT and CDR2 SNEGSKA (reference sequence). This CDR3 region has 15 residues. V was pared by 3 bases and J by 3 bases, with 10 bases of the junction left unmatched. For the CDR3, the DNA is TGCAGTGCTAGCGGGAGGGGCTTCGACGGCTACGAGCAGTACTTC. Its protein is CSASGRGFDGYEQYF.

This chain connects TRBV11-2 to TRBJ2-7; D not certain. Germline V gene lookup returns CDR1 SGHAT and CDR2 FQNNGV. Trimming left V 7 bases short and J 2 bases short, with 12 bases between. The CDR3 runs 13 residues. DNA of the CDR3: TGTGCCAGCAACCGACTGGGCGCCTACGAGCAGTACTTC. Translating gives CASNRLGAYEQYF.

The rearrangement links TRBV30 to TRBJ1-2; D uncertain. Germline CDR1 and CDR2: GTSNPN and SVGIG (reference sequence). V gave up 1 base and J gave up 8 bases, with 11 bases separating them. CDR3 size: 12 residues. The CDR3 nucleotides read TGTGCCTGGAGTGCCCAAACGCCCGGCTACACCTTC. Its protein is CAWSAQTPGYTF.

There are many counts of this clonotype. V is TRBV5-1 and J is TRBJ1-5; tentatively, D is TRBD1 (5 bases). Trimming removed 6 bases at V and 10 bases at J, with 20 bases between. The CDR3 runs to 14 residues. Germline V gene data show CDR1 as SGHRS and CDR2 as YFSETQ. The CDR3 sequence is CASTAWGEGAPQHF. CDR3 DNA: TGCGCCAGCACCGCTTGGGGCGAGGGAGCACCCCAGCATTTT.

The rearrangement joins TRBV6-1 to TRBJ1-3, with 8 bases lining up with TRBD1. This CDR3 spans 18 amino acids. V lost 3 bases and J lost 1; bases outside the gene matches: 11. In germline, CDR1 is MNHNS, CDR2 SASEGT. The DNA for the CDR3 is TGTGCCAGCAGTGAGAAGGCAGGGGGCCGGAGGTCTGGAAACACCATATATTTT. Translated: CASSEKAGGRRSGNTIYF.

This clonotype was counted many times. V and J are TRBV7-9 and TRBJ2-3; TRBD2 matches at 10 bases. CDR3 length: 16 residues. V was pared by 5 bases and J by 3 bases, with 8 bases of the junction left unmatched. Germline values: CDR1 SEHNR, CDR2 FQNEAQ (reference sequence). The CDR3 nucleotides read TGTGCCAGCAGCCCTCAAGCGGGAGGGCCAACAGATACGCAGTATTTT. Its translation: CASSPQAGGPTDTQYF.

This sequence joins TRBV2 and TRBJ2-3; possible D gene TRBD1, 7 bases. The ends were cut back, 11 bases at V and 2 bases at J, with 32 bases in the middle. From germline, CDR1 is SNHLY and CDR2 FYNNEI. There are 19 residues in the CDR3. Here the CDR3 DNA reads TGTGCCTTCTGTTTTCGGTCAGGGGGACTTAGTCGGTCCACAGATACGCAGTATTTT. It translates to CAFCFRSGGLSRSTDTQYF.

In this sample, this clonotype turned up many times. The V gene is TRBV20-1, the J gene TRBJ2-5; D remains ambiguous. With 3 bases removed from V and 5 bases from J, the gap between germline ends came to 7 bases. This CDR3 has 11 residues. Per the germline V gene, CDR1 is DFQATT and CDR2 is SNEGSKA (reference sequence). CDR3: CSASLGETQYF. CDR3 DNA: TGCAGTGCTAGCTTGGGGGAGACCCAGTACTTC.

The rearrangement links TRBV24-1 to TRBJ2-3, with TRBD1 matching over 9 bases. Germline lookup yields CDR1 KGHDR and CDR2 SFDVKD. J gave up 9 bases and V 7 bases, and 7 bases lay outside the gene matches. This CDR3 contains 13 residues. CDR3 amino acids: CATSMTGGMTQYF. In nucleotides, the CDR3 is TGTGCCACCAGCATGACAGGGGGGATGACGCAGTATTTT.

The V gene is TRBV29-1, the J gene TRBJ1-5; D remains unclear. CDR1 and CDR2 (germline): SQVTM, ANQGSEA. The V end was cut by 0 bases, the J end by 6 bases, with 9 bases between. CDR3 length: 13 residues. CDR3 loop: CSVEEEVGQPQHF. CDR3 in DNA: TGCAGCGTTGAAGAAGAGGTCGGTCAGCCCCAGCATTTT. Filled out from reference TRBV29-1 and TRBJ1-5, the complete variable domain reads SAVISQKPSRDICQRGTSLTIQCQVDSQVTMMFWYRQQPGQSLTLIATANQGSEATYESGFVIDKFPISRPNLTFSTLTVSNMSPEDSSIYLCSVEEEVGQPQHFGDGTRLSIL.

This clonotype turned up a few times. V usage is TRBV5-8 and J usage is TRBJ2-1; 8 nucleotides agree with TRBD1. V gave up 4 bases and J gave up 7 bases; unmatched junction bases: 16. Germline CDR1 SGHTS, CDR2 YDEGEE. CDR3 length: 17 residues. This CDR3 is CASSQFSPDRGGNEQFF. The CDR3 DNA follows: TGTGCCAGCAGCCAGTTTTCCCCCGACAGGGGTGGTAATGAGCAGTTCTTC.

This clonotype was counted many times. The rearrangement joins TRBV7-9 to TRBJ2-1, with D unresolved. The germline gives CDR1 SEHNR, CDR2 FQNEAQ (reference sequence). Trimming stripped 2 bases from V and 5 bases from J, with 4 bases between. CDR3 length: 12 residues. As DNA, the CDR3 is TGTGCCAGCAGCTTAAGTCACAATGAGCAGTTCTTC. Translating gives CASSLSHNEQFF.

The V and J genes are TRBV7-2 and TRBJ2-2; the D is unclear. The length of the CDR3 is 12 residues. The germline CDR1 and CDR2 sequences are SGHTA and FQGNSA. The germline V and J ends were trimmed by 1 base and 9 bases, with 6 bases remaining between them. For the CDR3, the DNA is TGTGCCAGCAGCTTAGTGGTCCGGGAGCTGTTTTTT. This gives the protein CASSLVVRELFF.

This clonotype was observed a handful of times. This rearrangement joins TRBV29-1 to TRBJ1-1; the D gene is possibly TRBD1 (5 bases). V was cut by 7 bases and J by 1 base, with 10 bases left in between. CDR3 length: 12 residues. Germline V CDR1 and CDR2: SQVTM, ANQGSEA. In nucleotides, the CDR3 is TGCAGCGGGGGGGACGGGAACACTGAAGCTTTCTTT. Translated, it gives CSGGDGNTEAFF.

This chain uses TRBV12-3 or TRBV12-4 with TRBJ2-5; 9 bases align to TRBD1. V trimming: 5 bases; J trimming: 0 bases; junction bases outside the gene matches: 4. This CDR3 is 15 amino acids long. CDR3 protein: CASSRTGAYQETQYF. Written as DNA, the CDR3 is TGTGCCAGCAGTCGGACAGGGGCGTACCAAGAGACCCAGTACTTC.

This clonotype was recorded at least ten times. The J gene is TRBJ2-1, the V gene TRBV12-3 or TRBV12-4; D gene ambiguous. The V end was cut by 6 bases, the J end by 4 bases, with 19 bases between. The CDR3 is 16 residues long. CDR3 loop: CASSPDNRLPYNEQFF. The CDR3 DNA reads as TGTGCCAGCAGCCCCGACAATCGCCTTCCTTACAATGAGCAGTTCTTC.

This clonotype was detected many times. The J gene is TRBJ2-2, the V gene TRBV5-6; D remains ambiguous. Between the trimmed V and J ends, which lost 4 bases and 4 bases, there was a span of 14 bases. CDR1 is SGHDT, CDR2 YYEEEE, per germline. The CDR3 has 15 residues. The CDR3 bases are TGTGCCAGCAGCCGTGAAAGAATCAGCACCGGGGAGCTGTTTTTT. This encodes CASSRERISTGELFF.

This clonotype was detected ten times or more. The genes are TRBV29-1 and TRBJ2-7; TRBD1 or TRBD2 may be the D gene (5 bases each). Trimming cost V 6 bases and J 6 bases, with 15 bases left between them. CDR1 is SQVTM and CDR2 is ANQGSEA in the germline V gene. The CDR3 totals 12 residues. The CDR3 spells CSVGDSLAEQYF. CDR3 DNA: TGCAGCGTGGGAGACAGTCTCGCCGAGCAGTACTTC.

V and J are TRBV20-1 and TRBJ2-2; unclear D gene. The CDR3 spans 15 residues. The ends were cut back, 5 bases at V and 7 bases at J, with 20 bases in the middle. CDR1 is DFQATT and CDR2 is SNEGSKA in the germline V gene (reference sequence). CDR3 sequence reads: CSAQPVVGVNGELFF. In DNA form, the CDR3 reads TGCAGTGCTCAACCGGTGGTCGGTGTAAACGGGGAGCTGTTTTTT.

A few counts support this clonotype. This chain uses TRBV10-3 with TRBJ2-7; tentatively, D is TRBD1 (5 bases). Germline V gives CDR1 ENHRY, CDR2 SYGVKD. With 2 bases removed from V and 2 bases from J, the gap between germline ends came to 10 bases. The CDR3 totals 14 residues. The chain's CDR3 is CAISEEGDTYEQYF. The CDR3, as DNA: TGTGCCATCAGTGAGGAAGGGGATACCTACGAGCAGTACTTC.

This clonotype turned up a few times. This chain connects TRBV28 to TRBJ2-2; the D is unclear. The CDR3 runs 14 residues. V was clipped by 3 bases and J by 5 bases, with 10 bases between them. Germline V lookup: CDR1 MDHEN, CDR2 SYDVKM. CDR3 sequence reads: CASSFVQYTGELFF. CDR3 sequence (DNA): TGTGCCAGCAGTTTCGTACAGTATACCGGGGAGCTGTTTTTT.

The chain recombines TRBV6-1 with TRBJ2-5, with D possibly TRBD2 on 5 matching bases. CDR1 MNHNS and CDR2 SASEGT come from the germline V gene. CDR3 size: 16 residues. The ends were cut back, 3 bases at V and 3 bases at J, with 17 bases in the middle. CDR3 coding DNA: TGTGCCAGCAGTGACGTTGGAGGAAAGTGGGAAGAGACCCAGTACTTC. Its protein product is CASSDVGGKWEETQYF.

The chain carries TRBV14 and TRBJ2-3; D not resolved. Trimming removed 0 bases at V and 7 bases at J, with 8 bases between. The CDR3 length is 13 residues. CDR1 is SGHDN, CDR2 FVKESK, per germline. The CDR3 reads CASSQELSNTQYF. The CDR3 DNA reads TGTGCCAGCAGCCAAGAGTTGTCGAATACGCAGTATTTT.

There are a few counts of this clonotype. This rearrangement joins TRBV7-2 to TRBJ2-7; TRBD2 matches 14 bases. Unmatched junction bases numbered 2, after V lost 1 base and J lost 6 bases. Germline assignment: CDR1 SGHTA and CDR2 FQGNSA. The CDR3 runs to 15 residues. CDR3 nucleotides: TGTGCCAGCAGCTTAGGACTAGCGGGGGGGCTCGAGCAGTACTTC. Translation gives CASSLGLAGGLEQYF.

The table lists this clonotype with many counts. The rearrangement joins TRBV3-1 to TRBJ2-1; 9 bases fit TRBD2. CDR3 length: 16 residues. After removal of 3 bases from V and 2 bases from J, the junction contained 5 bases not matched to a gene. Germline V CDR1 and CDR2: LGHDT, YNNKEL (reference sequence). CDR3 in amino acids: CASSQISGGPYNEQFF. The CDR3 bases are TGTGCCAGCAGCCAGATTAGCGGGGGCCCCTACAATGAGCAGTTCTTC.